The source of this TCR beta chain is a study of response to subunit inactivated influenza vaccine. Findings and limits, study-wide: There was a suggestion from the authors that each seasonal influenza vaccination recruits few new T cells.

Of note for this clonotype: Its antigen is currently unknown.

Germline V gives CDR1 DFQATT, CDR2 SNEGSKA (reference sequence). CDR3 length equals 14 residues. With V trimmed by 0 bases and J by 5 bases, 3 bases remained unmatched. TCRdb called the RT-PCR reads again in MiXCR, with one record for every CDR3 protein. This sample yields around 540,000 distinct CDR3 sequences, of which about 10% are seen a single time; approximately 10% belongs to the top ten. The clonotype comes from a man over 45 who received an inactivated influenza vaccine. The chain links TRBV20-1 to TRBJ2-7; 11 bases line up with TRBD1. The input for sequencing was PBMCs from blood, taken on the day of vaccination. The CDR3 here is CSARDAGQGDEQYF. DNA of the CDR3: TGCAGTGCTAGAGACGCGGGACAGGGGGACGAGCAGTACTTC.